The 14 T cell receptor beta chains below come from one sample, sequenced in a study of blood T cell repertoires in COVID-19. This table comes from immunoSEQ multiplex PCR, and its TCRdb copy is limited to in-frame clones, with some not included. The table records 120,000 or so clones, 88% of them present only once. Source material: peripheral blood. The receptors were gathered from a human donor in a cohort sampled during active COVID-19.

This clone showed up just once. The rearrangement uses TRBV2 and TRBJ2-4; 11 bases agree with TRBD1. CDR1 and CDR2 (germline): SNHLY, FYNNEI. V dropped 6 bases and J dropped 5; count of bases not matched to a gene: 3. This CDR3 has 14 amino acids. In DNA form, the CDR3 reads TGTGCCAGCAGCGGACAGGGGGCTGAAAACATTCAGTACTTC. This codes for CASSGQGAENIQYF. The whole variable domain, remainder taken from reference TRBV2 and TRBJ2-4, is EPEVTQTPSHQVTQMGQEVILRCVPISNHLYFYWYRQILGQKVEFLVSFYNNEISEKSEIFDDQFSVERPDGSNFTLKIRSTKLEDSAMYFCASSGQGAENIQYFGAGTRLSVL.

Concerning this clone: One end of the junction varies from germline; a read error may be responsible. This chain uses TRBV7-7 with TRBJ2-1; 9 nucleotides agree with TRBD1. The CDR3 covers 16 residues. Germline V CDR1 and CDR2: SSHAT, FNYEAQ (reference sequence). CDR3: CASSLSGTGIFSEQFF. CDR3 in DNA: TGTGCTAGCAGCTTATCTGGGACAGGGATTTTTAGTGAGCAGTTCTTC.

The CDR3 sequence: CATSTSGILVAQYF. The DNA of the CDR3 is TGTGCCACCAGCACTAGCGGGATTCTAGTGGCGCAGTATTTT. The chain employs TRBV15 and TRBJ2-3; TRBD2 agrees at 9 bases. There are 14 residues in the CDR3. With 4 bases clipped from V and 10 bases from J, the junction kept 9 bases outside the gene matches. From germline, CDR1 is LNHNV and CDR2 YYDKDF (reference sequence).

The V gene is TRBV18, the J gene TRBJ2-7, with D perhaps TRBD1 (6 bases). This CDR3 region has 16 residues. Trimming removed 1 base from V and 3 bases from J, with 16 bases in between. The germline gives CDR1 KGHSH, CDR2 LQKENI. The CDR3 is CASSPQTGGDHYEQYF. The CDR3 coding sequence is TGTGCCAGCTCACCACAGACAGGTGGGGACCACTACGAGCAGTACTTC.

The sample holds one count of this clone. This CDR3 is CASSPGPGDIQYF. The CDR3 nucleotides are TGTGCCAGCAGCCCAGGACCGGGGGACATTCAGTACTTC. V is TRBV7-2 and J is TRBJ2-4; tentatively, D is TRBD2 (6 bases). The CDR3 is 13 amino acids. Germline loops: CDR1 SGHTA, CDR2 FQGNSA. V lost 5 bases, J lost 8 bases, and 13 bases lay in between. Filled out from reference TRBV7-2 and TRBJ2-4, the complete variable domain reads GAGVSQSPSNKVTEKGKDVELRCDPISGHTALYWYRQSLGQGLEFLIYFQGNSAPDKSGLPSDRFSAERTGGSVSTLTIQRTQQEDSAVYLCASSPGPGDIQYFGAGTRLSVL.

The rearrangement uses TRBV27 and TRBJ1-2; 7 nucleotides agree with TRBD1. This CDR3 is built from 15 residues. The trim removed 3 bases at V and 3 bases at J, leaving 7 bases unmatched. In germline, CDR1 is MNHEY, CDR2 SMNVEV (reference sequence). The CDR3 DNA reads TGTGCCAGCAGTTTGATAAGGGGGCAGGACTATGGCTACACCTTC. Protein product: CASSLIRGQDYGYTF.

The chain has TRBV5-1 and TRBJ2-1, with D possibly TRBD2 on 5 matching bases. Trimming removed 4 bases at V and 5 bases at J, with 13 bases between. The CDR3 runs to 14 residues. The germline V gene has CDR1 SGHRS and CDR2 YFSETQ. In nucleotides, the CDR3 is TGCGCCAGCAGCCCAGCGGCGGCCAACAATGAGCAGTTCTTC. Its translation is CASSPAAANNEQFF.

The genes are TRBV6-5 and TRBJ1-4; a possible D gene is TRBD1 (6 bases). V was pared by 0 bases and J by 7 bases, with 12 bases between. Germline CDR1 MNHEY, CDR2 SVGAGI. This CDR3 region has 15 residues. The CDR3 region is CASSYSGQIGEKLFF. The CDR3 nucleotides read TGTGCCAGCAGTTACTCCGGACAGATTGGTGAAAAACTGTTTTTT.

The chain links TRBV28 to TRBJ1-5; 7 bases are a match to TRBD1. V lost 5 bases, J lost 3 bases, and 1 base stayed unmatched. The CDR3 is 13 residues long. Germline values: CDR1 MDHEN, CDR2 SYDVKM. CDR3 residues: CASSDRVNQPQHF. The CDR3 DNA sequence: TGTGCCAGCAGTGACAGGGTCAATCAGCCCCAGCATTTT.

The chain uses TRBV19 and TRBJ1-5; 9 bases map to TRBD1. The J segment lost 0 bases and the V segment lost 6 bases, leaving 6 bases of the junction unmatched. The CDR3 has 16 residues. The germline CDR1 and CDR2 sequences are LNHDA and SQIVND (reference sequence). CDR3 in DNA: TGTGCCAGTAGCAGGGACAGGGAGAATAGCAATCAGCCCCAGCATTTT. This encodes CASSRDRENSNQPQHF.

V and J are TRBV28 and TRBJ2-7; 9 positions agree with TRBD2. The CDR3 has 17 residues. Looked up from germline, CDR1 is MDHEN and CDR2 is SYDVKM. J lost 6 bases, V lost 0 bases, and 12 bases had no gene match. The CDR3 nucleotides read TGTGCCAGCAGTTTATGGGTTGGCGGGAGGGCCCCTTCCGAGCAGTACTTC. Its translation: CASSLWVGGRAPSEQYF.

The chain joins TRBV7-6 to TRBJ2-5; 7 bases fit TRBD1. This CDR3 has 16 residues. The V segment lost 3 bases and the J segment 5 bases; nucleotides outside the gene matches: 12. CDR1 and CDR2 (germline): SGHVS, FNYEAQ. Written as DNA, the CDR3 is TGTGCCAGCAGCTTGGGGACGACAGGGCGCGGGGAGACCCAGTACTTC. Translated: CASSLGTTGRGETQYF.

The CDR3 DNA sequence: TGTGCCAGCAGCTTAGATGGGGCCTTGATGGTCTACGAGCAGTACTTC. Protein: CASSLDGALMVYEQYF. The V call is TRBV7-2, the J call TRBJ2-7, with D possibly matching TRBD1 (5 bases). Deletions cut 1 base from V and 3 bases from J, with 16 bases between. Per germline, CDR1 SGHTA and CDR2 FQGNSA. This CDR3 has 16 amino acids.

The chain combines TRBV2 with TRBJ1-4; 8 bases line up with TRBD1. Germline V gives CDR1 SNHLY, CDR2 FYNNEI. The CDR3 covers 14 residues. After removal of 3 bases from V and 8 bases from J, the junction contained 5 bases not matched to a gene. CDR3 nucleotides: TGTGCCAGCAGTGATCGGACAGGGCGGGAAAAACTGTTTTTT. It translates to CASSDRTGREKLFF.